This T cell receptor beta chain was identified during a study of patients and donors after allogeneic stem cell transplantation. TCRdb re-analysed the RT-PCR reads in MiXCR, keeping a single row per CDR3 protein. The sample lists about a million distinct CDR3 sequences, approximately 19% seen once, with 6% in the top ten. This CDR3 comprises 18 residues. The germline V gene encodes CDR1 MNHNS and CDR2 SASEGT. V was shortened by 5 bases and J by 0 bases, with 22 bases between the two germline ends. The genes are TRBV6-1 and TRBJ1-1; D is possibly TRBD1 (5 bases). The TCR originated in a human donor who was either an allogeneic HSCT recipient or a stem cell or donor lymphocyte infusion donor (not recorded which). It is not recorded whose cells these are; they may come from a transplant donor. Input material: blood, either unsorted or a sorted T cell fraction (not recorded which). In nucleotides, the CDR3 is TGTGCCAGCAGTCTTCCCGGTCCTTTCGGGGCGATGAACACTGAAGCTTTCTTT. Residues: CASSLPGPFGAMNTEAFF.